This entry lists 18 T cell receptor beta chains sequenced from one sample in a study of blood T cell repertoires in COVID-19. The repertoire was sequenced with immunoSEQ multiplex PCR; TCRdb's copy has only in-frame clones and lacks some. The sample yields approximately 85,000 clones, 70% to 90% seen once. Sequenced: peripheral blood. The receptor source for this set is a woman between 70 and 85 years old with active or convalescent COVID-19.

This sequence joins TRBV7-2 and TRBJ2-1; 9 bases align to TRBD1. Germline CDR1 is SGHTA and CDR2 is FQGNSA. This CDR3 contains 17 residues. The V and J ends lost 3 bases and 9 bases, in that order; junction bases with no gene match: 15. The CDR3 DNA reads as TGTGCCAGCAGCTTTTCACAGGGGGCCCCCAGGGGGGTTGAGCAGTTCTTC. Its translation is CASSFSQGAPRGVEQFF.

This rearrangement joins TRBV27 to TRBJ1-1; possible D gene TRBD1, 6 bases. Per the germline V gene, CDR1 is MNHEY and CDR2 is SMNVEV (reference sequence). V was clipped by 6 bases and J by 11 bases, with 19 bases between them. The CDR3 has 13 amino acids. CDR3: CASRRTNRDIAFF. The CDR3 DNA is TGTGCCAGCAGAAGGACCAACAGGGATATTGCTTTCTTT.

This chain connects TRBV28 to TRBJ1-3; tentatively, D is TRBD1 (6 bases). V gave up 4 bases and J gave up 2 bases, with 6 bases separating them. CDR3 size: 13 residues. From germline, CDR1 is MDHEN and CDR2 SYDVKM. CDR3 sequence (DNA): TGTGCCAGCAGTTCAGGGGCTGGAAACACCATATATTTT. Translated, it gives CASSSGAGNTIYF.

V and J are TRBV5-1 and TRBJ2-5; no reliable D call. This CDR3 contains 14 residues. The V gene's germline CDR1 is SGHRS and CDR2 YFSETQ. Trimming removed 1 base from V and 0 bases from J, with 7 bases in between. The CDR3, as DNA: TGCGCCAGCAGCTTGCTCACAGACCAAGAGACCCAGTACTTC. Translation gives CASSLLTDQETQYF.

CDR3 sequence reads: CASMRESGERYGYTF. CDR3 bases: TGTGCCAGCATGCGGGAATCGGGGGAACGCTATGGCTACACCTTC. The chain recombines TRBV2 with TRBJ1-2, with D possibly matching TRBD1 (5 bases). Deletions cut 7 bases from V and 4 bases from J, with 19 bases between. This CDR3 is 15 amino acids long. Looked up from germline, CDR1 is SNHLY and CDR2 is FYNNEI.

This clone has only a few counts. The chain is built from TRBV10-3 and TRBJ2-2; 8 bases agree with TRBD2. Germline CDR1 is ENHRY and CDR2 is SYGVKD. V trimming: 8 bases; J trimming: 0 bases; junction bases outside the gene matches: 2. CDR3 length: 14 amino acids. The CDR3 sequence is CAIRGGANTGELFF. CDR3 sequence (DNA): TGTGCCATCCGGGGGGGGGCGAACACCGGGGAGCTGTTTTTT.

In this sample, this clone turned up once. The chain employs TRBV18 and TRBJ1-1; 7 bases map to TRBD1. V lost 1 base and J lost 5; bases outside the gene matches: 10. The CDR3 is made up of 16 amino acids. CDR1 is KGHSH, CDR2 LQKENI, per germline. Here the CDR3 reads CASSPQGATLWTEAFF. CDR3 DNA: TGTGCCAGCTCACCACAGGGGGCCACCCTTTGGACTGAAGCTTTCTTT.

V usage is TRBV19 and J usage is TRBJ2-7; a weak D match, TRBD1 (5 bases). The CDR3 runs to 15 residues. CDR1 is LNHDA and CDR2 is SQIVND in the germline V gene (reference sequence). V was cut by 2 bases and J by 6 bases, with 17 bases left in between. The CDR3 protein is CASSIQGGSSREQYF. CDR3 DNA sequence: TGTGCCAGTAGTATACAGGGTGGTTCCTCTCGCGAGCAGTACTTC. The entire variable domain, with the rest obtained from reference TRBV19 and TRBJ2-7, is as follows: DGGITQSPKYLFRKEGQNVTLSCEQNLNHDAMYWYRQDPGQGLRLIYYSQIVNDFQKGDIAEGYSVSREKKESFPLTVTSAQKNPTAFYLCASSIQGGSSREQYFGPGTRLTVT.

This rearrangement joins TRBV28 to TRBJ2-7; D is possibly TRBD1 (6 bases). This CDR3 contains 13 residues. Deletions cut 7 bases from V and 2 bases from J, with 12 bases between. In germline, CDR1 is MDHEN, CDR2 SYDVKM. The CDR3, as DNA: TGTGCCAGCACTGGGGCAGGGGCCTACGAGCAGTACTTC. Protein sequence: CASTGAGAYEQYF.

The CDR3 spells CASSPRGGYSNQPQHF. For the CDR3, the DNA is TGTGCCAGCAGCCCAAGGGGCGGTTATAGCAATCAGCCCCAGCATTTT. V is TRBV7-8 and J is TRBJ1-5, with a tentative D call TRBD1 (5 bases). This CDR3 comprises 16 residues. Germline lookup yields CDR1 SGHVS and CDR2 FQNEAQ. The germline V and J ends were trimmed by 5 bases and 0 bases, with 14 bases remaining between them.

V gene TRBV6-2 or TRBV6-3 combines with J gene TRBJ2-5; 11 bases line up with TRBD2. The CDR3 is 13 amino acids. J gave up 7 bases and V 4 bases, and 2 bases lay outside the gene matches. Germline values: CDR1 MNHEY, CDR2 SVGEGT. For the CDR3, the DNA is TGTGCCAGCAGTTTTAGCGGGGGGGCGACCCAGTACTTC. Translating it yields CASSFSGGATQYF.

The chain combines TRBV4-3 with TRBJ1-3; D not resolved. Trimming stripped 1 base from V and 4 bases from J, with 5 bases between. Germline-derived CDR1 and CDR2 are LGHNA and YSLEER. CDR3 length equals 13 residues. The CDR3 bases are TGCGCCAGCAGCCAAGCCTACGGAAACACCATATATTTT. This codes for CASSQAYGNTIYF.

This chain links TRBV3-1 (or the pseudogene TRBV3-2) with TRBJ2-7, with D unresolved. The CDR3 consists of 14 residues. The ends were cut back, 2 bases at V and 1 base at J, with 9 bases in the middle. From germline, CDR1 is LGHDT and CDR2 YNNKEL (reference sequence). This chain's CDR3 is CASSQRVLSYEQYF. CDR3 nucleotide sequence: TGTGCCAGCAGCCAACGCGTACTTTCCTACGAGCAGTACTTC.

This chain connects TRBV28 to TRBJ2-7, with D unresolved. V dropped 3 bases and J dropped 0 bases, with 12 bases sitting between them. This CDR3 contains 15 residues. The germline V gene has CDR1 MDHEN and CDR2 SYDVKM. The CDR3 sequence is CASSFLQESSYEQYF. The CDR3 DNA reads as TGTGCCAGCAGTTTCCTCCAGGAAAGCTCCTACGAGCAGTACTTC. Supplemented by reference TRBV28 and TRBJ2-7, the full variable domain reads DVKVTQSSRYLVKRTGEKVFLECVQDMDHENMFWYRQDPGLGLRLIYFSYDVKMKEKGDIPEGYSVSREKKERFSLILESASTNQTSMYLCASSFLQESSYEQYFGPGTRLTVT.

This clone was detected a few times. The chain joins TRBV13 to TRBJ1-4; D might be TRBD1 (5 bases). Germline CDR1 is PRHDT and CDR2 is FYEKMQ (reference sequence). The CDR3 runs 14 residues. V lost 3 bases, J lost 4 bases, and 9 bases lay in between. The CDR3 loop is CASSFSQVNEKLFF. In nucleotides, the CDR3 is TGTGCCAGCAGCTTCTCACAGGTTAATGAAAAACTGTTTTTT. The entire variable domain, with the rest obtained from reference TRBV13 and TRBJ1-4, is as follows: AAGVIQSPRHLIKEKRETATLKCYPIPRHDTVYWYQQGPGQDPQFLISFYEKMQSDKGSIPDRFSAQQFSDYHSELNMSSLELGDSALYFCASSFSQVNEKLFFGSGTQLSVL.

V usage is TRBV28 and J usage is TRBJ2-7; D is ambiguous. Germline values: CDR1 MDHEN, CDR2 SYDVKM. The V gene lost 7 bases and the J gene lost 7 bases, with 17 bases spanning the gap. The CDR3 has 13 amino acids. CDR3 sequence (DNA): TGTGCCAGCAACCCCCTAGTCCCTGGTGAGCAGTACTTC. Residues: CASNPLVPGEQYF.

The chain carries TRBV25-1 and TRBJ2-5; 10 bases are shared with TRBD1. CDR3 length: 14 amino acids. Germline V lookup: CDR1 MGHDK, CDR2 SYGVNS. With 5 bases clipped from V and 4 bases from J, the junction kept 4 bases outside the gene matches. The DNA of the CDR3 is TGTGCCAGCAGTAGACAGGGGGCAGGAGAGACCCAGTACTTC. Translated: CASSRQGAGETQYF. Drawing the rest from reference TRBV25-1 and TRBJ2-5, the complete variable domain is EADIYQTPRYLVIGTGKKITLECSQTMGHDKMYWYQQDPGMELHLIHYSYGVNSTEKGDLSSESTVSRIRTEHFPLTLESARPSHTSQYLCASSRQGAGETQYFGPGTRLLVL.

The gene calls are TRBV5-4 and TRBJ1-4; a weak D match, TRBD1 (5 bases). The CDR3 spans 16 residues. The V gene lost 2 bases and the J gene lost 0 bases, with 11 bases spanning the gap. The V gene's germline CDR1 is SGHNT and CDR2 YYREEE (reference sequence). CDR3 sequence: CASSFKSTATNEKLFF. DNA for the CDR3: TGTGCCAGCAGCTTTAAGTCGACAGCAACTAATGAAAAACTGTTTTTT.